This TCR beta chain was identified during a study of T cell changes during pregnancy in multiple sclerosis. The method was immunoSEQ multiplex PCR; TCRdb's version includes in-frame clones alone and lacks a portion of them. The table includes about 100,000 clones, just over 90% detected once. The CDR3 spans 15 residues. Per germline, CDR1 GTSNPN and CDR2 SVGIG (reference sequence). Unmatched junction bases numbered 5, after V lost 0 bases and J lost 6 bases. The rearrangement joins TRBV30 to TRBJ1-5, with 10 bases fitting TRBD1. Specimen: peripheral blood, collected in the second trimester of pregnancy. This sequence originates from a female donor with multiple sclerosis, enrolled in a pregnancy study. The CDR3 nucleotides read TGTGCCTGGAGTGTCGACAGGGGGCTGGGTCAGCCCCAGCATTTT. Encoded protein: CAWSVDRGLGQPQHF.